This T cell receptor beta chain derives from a study of T cell repertoires in cytomegalovirus infection (dated by TCRdb to between 2017 and 2020). Broadly, across the study: Peptide stimulations targeted recently identified HLA-C-restricted CMV epitopes, whose presentation resists viral immunomodulation, together with well-studied HLA-B-restricted epitopes. Donor HLA type was relevant to the analysis, because carriage of CMV infection together with the matching HLA type was indicated by public TCR beta signatures. General study outcomes and caveats: Carriers of CMV infection plus the relevant HLA type were discriminated by the cumulative frequency of public TCR beta family members in the study cohort and in an independent roughly 380-donor cohort. The ex vivo response was dominated by HLA-C-restricted CMV-specific TCR beta clonotypes, which also provided the single most frequent clonotype in two of eight donors.

With respect to this clonotype: Its cognate antigen has yet to be identified. The record has no base qualities; no much larger clone is one base away.

What this sample's treatment or condition label stands for: in vitro stimulation with specific CMV peptide epitopes to enrich CMV-specific T cells. Clipping removes 4 bases from V and 1 base from J, with 2 as the unmatched junction base count. The CDR3 sequence holds 15 residues, the cysteine and phenylalanine included. CDR3 DNA is the only sequence kept; it has 45 bases, read in frame from the first base. This sample was sequenced with an Illumina HiSeq 1500. TCRdb trimmed the raw reads at Q25, called clones with MiXCR and kept productive beta chains. Duplicate CDR3 protein sequences are folded into a single record with the most common DNA and genes. The sample data list 750,000 to 950,000 distinct CDR3 sequences, and just under 30% of these were observed just once. The leading ten clones occupy around 13% of the sample.

The clonotype was recovered from a human donor in good health (CMV status not recorded). Some clones in this sample may be carry-over from other donors' samples. This chain joins TRBV12-3 or TRBV12-4 to TRBJ2-5; TRBD2 matches 11 bases in the middle. Specimen: cultured CD8+ T cells from PBMCs, collected from culture after CMV antigen stimulation. The nucleotide sequence is given as TGTGCCAGCAGTTCAACTAGCGGGAGCCAAGAGACCCAGTACTTC. It codes for CASSSTSGSQETQYF.